The source of this TCR beta chain is a study of a mutant IDH1 vaccine in newly diagnosed glioma. Study-level background: Investigators started vaccination 4-6 weeks after radiotherapy alone, or with temozolomide cycles. Patients arrived already treated with radiotherapy, temozolomide, or both, most having had both. Notes on the study in general: Of the patients, more than 80% had vaccine-induced immune responses.

This clone turned up a few times. The antigen is undetermined. Sample time point: week 35, safety follow-up. In every dose of vaccine, 300 ug of mutant IDH1 20-mer peptide was given alongside topical imiquimod. Patients, over weeks 1, 3, 5, 7, 11, 15, 19 and 23, received a total of eight vaccinations. J gave up 7 bases and V 4 bases, and 6 bases lay outside the gene matches. Germline lookup yields CDR1 KGHSY and CDR2 FQNENV. CDR3 length: 14 amino acids. Generated by immunoSEQ multiplex PCR, the TCRdb table keeps only in-frame clones and is missing some. The table records tens of thousands of clones, 85% to 95% of them present only once.

The sequences come from PBMCs, collected from a glioma patient whose treatment included an IDH1 peptide vaccine. The TCR was taken from a middle-aged man with glioma. The chain employs TRBV16 and TRBJ2-7; 11 bases are a match to TRBD2. The CDR3: CASSLAGGRREQYF. CDR3 coding DNA: TGTGCCAGCAGCCTAGCGGGAGGGCGTAGGGAGCAGTACTTC.